The 30 T cell receptor beta chains below all came from one sample that was sequenced in a study of blood T cells in healthy people across ages. The authors ran a second PCR of roughly 6 to 12 cycles using a sample-barcoded 5' primer and a J-beta primer mix. TCRdb recomputed calls from the 5' RACE reads with MiXCR, one row per CDR3 protein. This sample carries approximately 800,000 distinct CDR3 sequences, roughly three fifths of them seen once, and the ten largest clones take more than 25%. The sequencing sample was made of blood. Source of these receptors: a man aged 35 to 55 in good health.

The gene calls are TRBV9 and TRBJ1-2; 9 bases are shared with TRBD1. This CDR3 is 15 amino acids long. The junction had 8 bases not matched to a gene; V was cut back by 0 bases and J by 8 bases. Germline CDR1 SGDLS, CDR2 YYNGEE. The CDR3 loop reads CASSVDRGRFYGYTF. The CDR3, as DNA: TGTGCCAGCAGCGTAGACAGGGGGCGATTCTACGGCTACACCTTC.

V and J are TRBV2 and TRBJ1-5, with 10 bases that match TRBD1. CDR1 and CDR2 (germline): SNHLY, FYNNEI. The V gene end was trimmed by 4 bases and the J gene end by 4 bases; junction bases not matched to a gene: 1. The CDR3 totals 14 residues. CDR3 nucleotides: TGTGCCAGCAGTGGACAGGGGGCTAATCAGCCCCAGCATTTT. This gives the protein CASSGQGANQPQHF.

The chain uses TRBV6-2 or TRBV6-3 and TRBJ2-1; 7 nucleotides match TRBD2. The germline CDR1 and CDR2 sequences are MNHEY and SVGEGT. CDR3 length: 17 residues. Trimming cost V 4 bases and J 4 bases; bases outside gene matches: 13. DNA for the CDR3: TGTGCCAGCAGTTTCTCCCAGACTAGGCGGGGGTACAATGAGCAGTTCTTC. This encodes CASSFSQTRRGYNEQFF.

The chain carries TRBV6-2 or TRBV6-3 and TRBJ2-1; 9 nucleotides align to TRBD2. CDR3 length: 15 amino acids. V was pared by 4 bases and J by 9 bases, with 10 bases of the junction left unmatched. Germline-derived CDR1 and CDR2 are MNHEY and SVGEGT. CDR3 residues: CASSFRTSASCEQFF. The CDR3 region has the DNA TGTGCCAGCAGTTTCAGGACTAGCGCGAGCTGTGAGCAGTTCTTC.

This rearrangement joins TRBV4-2 to TRBJ1-3, with 7 bases aligning to TRBD1. Germline assignment: CDR1 LGHNA and CDR2 YNFKEQ. After removal of 6 bases from V and 0 bases from J, the junction contained 8 bases not matched to a gene. The CDR3 contains 16 residues. The CDR3 is CASSRAGGSSGNTIYF. DNA of the CDR3: TGTGCCAGCAGTCGGGCAGGGGGTAGCTCTGGAAACACCATATATTTT.

The sample holds a few counts of this clonotype. The chain couples TRBV29-1 to TRBJ1-2; the D gene is possibly TRBD1 (5 bases). Trimming removed 6 bases at V and 4 bases at J, with 21 bases between. Germline assignment: CDR1 SQVTM and CDR2 ANQGSEA. The CDR3 is made up of 15 amino acids. The CDR3 here is CSVAPGLGSGYGYTF. The CDR3, as DNA: TGCAGCGTCGCCCCGGGGCTAGGGAGCGGCTATGGCTACACCTTC.

The V gene is TRBV9, the J gene TRBJ2-3; D ambiguous. The germline gives CDR1 SGDLS, CDR2 YYNGEE. The V and J ends lost 3 bases and 2 bases respectively, with 7 bases between them. The CDR3 is made up of 13 amino acids. CDR3 region: CASSASYTDTQYF. The CDR3 nucleotides are TGTGCCAGCAGCGCCTCATACACAGATACGCAGTATTTT.

The rearrangement links TRBV28 to TRBJ1-2; unclear D gene. The CDR3 has 13 amino acids. Germline loops: CDR1 MDHEN, CDR2 SYDVKM. V gave up 6 bases and J gave up 4 bases, with 12 bases separating them. The CDR3 spells CASSTRALYGYTF. The CDR3, as DNA: TGTGCCAGCAGCACGCGGGCCCTCTATGGCTACACCTTC.

The chain recombines TRBV6-4 with TRBJ1-2; TRBD1 aligns across 7 bases. Germline V gene sequence: CDR1 MRHNA, CDR2 SNTAGT. The ends lost 6 bases at V and 2 bases at J; junction bases unmatched: 6. The CDR3 has 14 amino acids. The CDR3 region has the DNA TGTGCCAGCAGGCCAGGACAGGCGAACTATGGCTACACCTTC. Translated: CASRPGQANYGYTF.

The chain carries TRBV12-3 or TRBV12-4 and TRBJ2-1; the D is unclear. V was pared by 3 bases and J by 6 bases, with 12 bases between. This CDR3 region has 14 residues. CDR3 amino acids: CASSFVVRVNEQFF. The DNA of the CDR3 is TGTGCCAGCAGTTTTGTGGTGCGAGTCAATGAGCAGTTCTTC.

The chain employs TRBV4-1 and TRBJ2-3; D is unclear. This CDR3 has 14 amino acids. V shed 1 base and J shed 2 bases, with 7 bases lying between them. Germline V gives CDR1 MGHRA, CDR2 YSYEKL. The CDR3 DNA is TGCGCCAGCAGCCAAGCCCGGCTCACAGATACGCAGTATTTT. The encoded protein is CASSQARLTDTQYF.

The chain carries TRBV10-3 and TRBJ2-1; 10 bases map to TRBD1. J lost 6 bases, V lost 6 bases, and 5 bases had no gene match. Germline V lookup: CDR1 ENHRY, CDR2 SYGVKD. This CDR3 is built from 14 residues. The CDR3 region is CAIRGDRGPNEQFF. The CDR3 coding sequence is TGTGCCATCAGGGGGGACAGGGGTCCCAATGAGCAGTTCTTC.

This CDR3 reads CSASRGGSGAYEQYF. CDR3 in DNA: TGCAGTGCTAGCCGCGGGGGGAGTGGGGCCTACGAGCAGTACTTC. J is TRBJ2-7 and V is TRBV20-1; 8 bases agree with TRBD2. Germline lookup yields CDR1 DFQATT and CDR2 SNEGSKA (reference sequence). The ends lost 3 bases at V and 2 bases at J; junction bases unmatched: 9. The CDR3 has 15 residues.

V gene TRBV20-1 combines with J gene TRBJ2-4; no reliable D call. V dropped 0 bases and J dropped 0 bases, with 12 bases sitting between them. CDR3 length: 16 amino acids. Germline CDR1 reads DFQATT; CDR2 reads SNEGSKA (reference sequence). The DNA of the CDR3 is TGCAGTGCTAGAGATCGTGGCGGAATAGCCAAAAACATTCAGTACTTC. This codes for CSARDRGGIAKNIQYF.

The table lists this clonotype with a count of one. V is TRBV5-6 and J is TRBJ2-5; D unresolved. The DNA end favors TRBJ2-7, so the J call may be wrong. This CDR3 has 16 amino acids. Germline CDR1 reads SGHDT; CDR2 reads YYEEEE. DNA for the CDR3: TGTGCCAGCAGCACAGCAAGAACACCCCGACACTACGAGCAGTACTTC. This encodes CASSTARTPRHYEQYF.

This chain joins TRBV20-1 and TRBJ2-5, with D hard to call. Germline lookup yields CDR1 DFQATT and CDR2 SNEGSKA (reference sequence). The CDR3 is 14 amino acids. The CDR3 here is CRESLTWYQETQYF. The CDR3 coding sequence is TGCAGGGAATCTTTGACTTGGTACCAAGAGACCCAGTACTTC.

The V and J genes are TRBV3-1 and TRBJ2-4, with D perhaps being TRBD1 or TRBD2 (7 bases each). Matching the DNA end better, TRBJ2-7 makes the J call doubtful. CDR3 length: 16 residues. From germline, CDR1 is LGHDT and CDR2 YNNKEL (reference sequence). This chain's CDR3 is CASSQVGRGPTGEQYF. CDR3 DNA sequence: TGTGCCAGCAGCCAAGTGGGGAGGGGGCCTACGGGCGAGCAGTACTTC.

The chain carries TRBV20-1 and TRBJ2-7, with TRBD2 identical over 12 bases. The trim removed 2 bases at V and 7 bases at J, leaving 12 bases unmatched. The CDR3 is made up of 16 amino acids. Per the germline V gene, CDR1 is DFQATT and CDR2 is SNEGSKA (reference sequence). In DNA, the CDR3 is TGCAGTGCTAGAATTTCTCTAGCGGGAGGGAACAATGAGCAGTACTTC. Encoded protein: CSARISLAGGNNEQYF.

The genes are TRBV12-3 or TRBV12-4 and TRBJ1-6; D uncertain. The germline V and J ends were trimmed by 5 bases and 13 bases, with 12 bases remaining between them. The CDR3 contains 12 residues. This chain's CDR3 is CASSASRRPLHF. CDR3 sequence (DNA): TGTGCCAGCAGTGCAAGTCGAAGGCCCCTCCACTTT.

This chain links TRBV29-1 with TRBJ1-2, with D possibly being TRBD1 (5 bases). Trimming took off 2 bases at V and 8 bases at J, with 15 bases between the two ends. There are 13 residues in the CDR3. Germline loops: CDR1 SQVTM, CDR2 ANQGSEA. CDR3 residues: CSVEPGGTFGYTF. For the CDR3, the DNA is TGCAGCGTTGAACCTGGAGGGACCTTCGGCTACACCTTC.

Concerning this clonotype itself: The junction departs from the called germline gene at one end, perhaps through a read error. Written as DNA, the CDR3 is TGTGCCATCAGTGAGCAAAGGGGGGGAATTCAGCCCCGGCATTTT. Its protein is CAISEQRGGIQPRHF. The chain is built from TRBV10-3 and TRBJ1-5; D is perhaps TRBD1 (6 bases). The germline V gene encodes CDR1 ENHRY and CDR2 SYGVKD. This CDR3 is built from 15 residues.

The gene calls are TRBV28 and TRBJ2-7; D is perhaps TRBD1 (6 bases). Trimming took 10 bases from V and 3 from J, leaving 16 bases between them. In germline, CDR1 is MDHEN, CDR2 SYDVKM. This CDR3 is 13 amino acids long. The CDR3 sequence is CAISGTTYYEQYF. Here the CDR3 DNA reads TGTGCCATATCAGGGACAACCTACTACGAGCAGTACTTC.

The chain is built from TRBV10-2 and TRBJ1-5; 7 bases agree with TRBD1. The CDR3 covers 15 residues. CDR1 WSHSY and CDR2 SAAADI come from the germline V gene. Trimming at V came to 2 bases and at J to 6 bases, leaving 7 bases not matched to a gene. The CDR3 nucleotides read TGCGCCAGCAGTGAGGGACAGGCCGAGCGTCAGCCCCAGCATTTT. It specifies CASSEGQAERQPQHF.

This chain uses TRBV28 with TRBJ1-2; unclear D gene. The germline CDR1 and CDR2 sequences are MDHEN and SYDVKM. V was trimmed by 5 bases and J by 5 bases, leaving 15 bases between them. CDR3 length: 14 amino acids. In nucleotides, the CDR3 is TGTGCCAGCAGTGACGGCGTTGGTGGTTATGGCTACACCTTC. It yields the protein CASSDGVGGYGYTF.

This clonotype appeared many times. V and J are TRBV7-2 and TRBJ2-7; no definite D call. V was pared by 6 bases and J by 5 bases, with 8 bases between. The V gene's germline CDR1 is SGHTA and CDR2 FQGNSA. The CDR3 has 11 residues. Here the CDR3 reads CASSQWDEQYF. In DNA, the CDR3 is TGTGCCAGCAGTCAGTGGGACGAGCAGTACTTC.

The chain has TRBV30 and TRBJ2-5; 7 bases align to TRBD2. V lost 2 bases, J lost 5 bases, and 5 bases stayed unmatched. Per germline, CDR1 GTSNPN and CDR2 SVGIG (reference sequence). The length of the CDR3 is 13 residues. For the CDR3, the DNA is TGTGCCTGGAGTAGGGACGGGGGGGAGACCCAGTACTTC. It codes for CAWSRDGGETQYF.

The chain uses TRBV6-6 and TRBJ2-1; D may match TRBD1 or TRBD2 (5 bases each). This CDR3 is built from 15 residues. Trimming cost V 6 bases and J 5 bases, with 17 bases left between them. Germline CDR1 is MNHNY and CDR2 is SVGAGI (reference sequence). CDR3 bases: TGTGCCAGCAGCTTCTTATGGGACGTCGACAATGAGCAGTTCTTC. Translation: CASSFLWDVDNEQFF.

This clonotype was counted a few times. The chain recombines TRBV12-5 with TRBJ2-1, with 12 bases identical to TRBD2. Trimming took 0 bases from V and 10 from J; bases not matched to a gene: 13. The CDR3 is 18 residues long. Germline loops: CDR1 LGHNT, CDR2 FRNRAP. CDR3 amino acids: CASGLVEVLGLAGREQFF. The DNA of the CDR3 is TGTGCTAGTGGTTTGGTGGAGGTACTGGGACTAGCGGGTAGGGAGCAGTTCTTC.

The chain recombines TRBV27 with TRBJ2-5; possibly TRBD2 for D (5 bases). The CDR3 has 15 amino acids. The V gene's germline CDR1 is MNHEY and CDR2 SMNVEV (reference sequence). V was trimmed by 1 base and J by 5 bases, leaving 14 bases between them. CDR3 nucleotides: TGTGCCAGCAGTTTATTCGGTCTAGCTGGGGAGACCCAGTACTTC. It codes for CASSLFGLAGETQYF.

V is TRBV25-1 and J is TRBJ2-1; TRBD1 aligns across 9 bases. Looked up from germline, CDR1 is MGHDK and CDR2 is SYGVNS. Trimming took 3 bases from V and 15 from J; bases not matched to a gene: 3. The CDR3 is 11 amino acids. In DNA form, the CDR3 reads TGTGCCAGCAGTGAGGACAGGGGTGCGTTCTTC. This encodes CASSEDRGAFF.